This entry is about one T cell receptor beta chain. Its antigen is unidentified. The treatment is: roughly 11-day PBMC culture with coronavirus spike peptide pools or control peptides (ViraFEST assay). These data belong to a study of vaccination and CD4 T cells after COVID-19. The study's findings and limits: The authors identified 304 of 307 vaccine-specific clones in convalescent patients as spike mono-reactive.

An Oncomine TCR Beta short-read assay was used to sequence the DNA from cultured CD4+ T cells. In TCRdb, the PCR reads were re-called with MiXCR into one record per CDR3 protein. The sample carries over 15,000 distinct CDR3 sequences, roughly 56% recorded once. The TCR was taken from a human donor who had recovered from COVID-19. Sequenced: CD4+ T cells from blood, cultured in vitro.

CDR3 loop: CAWSEGKGRNQPQHF. In DNA, the CDR3 is TGTGCCTGGAGTGAGGGTAAGGGGAGAAATCAGCCCCAGCATTTT. The chain recombines TRBV30 with TRBJ1-5; TRBD1 might be the D (5 bases). Germline V gene sequence: CDR1 GTSNPN, CDR2 SVGIG (reference sequence). Trimming pared 1 base from V and 4 bases from J, leaving 14 bases between. The CDR3 sequence is 15 residues long.